This TCR beta chain is from a study of cytotoxic CD8 clonotypes in ibrutinib-treated CLL. Study-level information: After median around 68 months, roughly 14 stayed in remission, some 12 progressed; responses roughly 25 partial, 2 complete.

Germline CDR1 reads SGHKS; CDR2 reads YYEKEE (reference sequence). V dropped 0 bases and J dropped 6 bases, with 1 base sitting between them. The CDR3 length is 12 residues. Repertoires were generated with immunoSEQ multiplex PCR, while TCRdb's copy carries only in-frame clones and drops some. This sample yields 90,000 to 95,000 clones, of which approximately 77% are seen a single time; 20% to 25% belongs to the top ten. Sample: PBMCs, taken after 24 months of ibrutinib treatment. The chain combines TRBV5-5 with TRBJ2-6; unclear D gene. The TCR originated in a human donor with chronic lymphocytic leukemia. The CDR3 sequence: CASSLEANVLTF. CDR3 in DNA: TGTGCCAGCAGCTTGGAGGCCAACGTCCTGACTTTC.